This T cell receptor beta chain was identified during a study of regulatory T cells in long-lasting Graves disease. As for time point: newly diagnosed GD, antithyroid drugs for less than 3 months. There was RNA extracted from PBMCs, and the TCR library was made from it. General study results and limits: Since the sample size was small, accuracy may have been reduced.

This clonotype occurred many times. Its specificity is unknown. Deletions cut 6 bases from V and 1 base from J, with 14 bases between. The germline gives CDR1 MNHNS, CDR2 SASEGT. There are 15 residues in the CDR3. CDR3-region Arm-PCR and iRepertoire HTBI primers produced the TCR beta libraries. TCRdb redid the calling of the multiplex PCR reads with MiXCR, one entry per CDR3 protein. The sample consists of about 440,000 distinct CDR3 sequences, around 14% of them appearing once. These data were also reused for a study on T cells in Graves' hyperthyroidism and ophthalmopathy. That paper states: Ophthalmopathy was model-predicted a median roughly 6.5 months pre-onset.

This chain joins TRBV6-1 and TRBJ2-3; D might be TRBD2 (5 bases). The input for sequencing was peripheral blood mononuclear cells (PBMCs), taken at new diagnosis, from a patient treated with antithyroid drugs. This sequence originates from a woman in her twenties or thirties with Graves disease. As DNA, the CDR3 is TGTGCCAGCAGCACTGGACTCATTGGCACAGATACGCAGTATTTT. This sequence encodes CASSTGLIGTDTQYF.